The clone carrying this TCR beta chain was seen only a few times. As yet, its antigen is unknown. The data stem from a study of post-analysis software for immune sequencing data. Whole-study context: The study covered relapsing-remitting, secondary progressive and progressive-relapsing courses of multiple sclerosis. Study-level results: There were roughly 5 TRBV segments more frequent in patients than controls, and TRBV5-6, TRBV5-1 and TRBV20-1 were among them. The study found significantly lower normalized Chao1 diversity in multiple sclerosis patients than in controls.

Every TCR beta cDNA library bore unique molecular identifiers. A single record per CDR3 protein comes from TCRdb applying MiXCR to the PCR reads. The profile covers about 760,000 distinct CDR3 sequences, with 25% to 30% appearing a single time and roughly 0.54% taken by the ten largest. This CDR3 has 15 amino acids. The germline V gene encodes CDR1 MNHEY and CDR2 SVGAGI. With 4 bases clipped from V and 5 bases from J, the junction kept 5 bases outside the gene matches. The chain recombines TRBV6-5 with TRBJ1-4, with 9 bases identical to TRBD1. Sequenced material: blood. This sequence was found in a girl aged 10 to 17 with multiple sclerosis. For the CDR3, the DNA is TGTGCCAGCAGTTCGAGGGACAGGGAAAATGAAAAACTGTTTTTT. This encodes CASSSRDRENEKLFF.